This TCR beta chain stems from a study of cytomegalovirus exposure and HLA in healthy donors. Findings and caveats of the study: Later work associated 16,951 TCR beta sequences with HLA alleles at 0.05 false discovery rate.

PCR used 60 Vbeta primers and 13 Jbeta primers. Here immunoSEQ multiplex PCR was the method, and the copy in TCRdb shows in-frame clones only, minus some. The sample holds 80,000 to 100,000 clones; around 80% are singletons and the top ten take approximately 1.3%. This CDR3 comprises 14 residues. Trimming removed 5 bases at V and 4 bases at J, with 13 bases between. Germline V gene sequence: CDR1 SGHAT, CDR2 FQNNGV. As for this clone: Its antigen remains unknown.

The J gene is TRBJ2-3, the V gene TRBV11-2, with a weak D call TRBD2 (6 bases). The sequencing input was PBMCs. The TCR comes from a man between 40 and 49 years old in good health and CMV-seronegative. The CDR3 DNA reads TGTGCCAGCAGCGGATTGGGGAGGCCAGATACGCAGTATTTT. Translation: CASSGLGRPDTQYF. The full variable domain, its missing parts supplied by reference TRBV11-2 and TRBJ2-3, is EAGVAQSPRYKIIEKRQSVAFWCNPISGHATLYWYQQILGQGPKLLIQFQNNGVVDDSQLPKDRFSAERLKGVDSTLKIQPAKLEDSAVYLCASSGLGRPDTQYFGPGTRLTVL.